What follows describes a single T cell receptor beta chain. This sample was taken from a study of technical replicates of blood from a few donors. Method: immunoSEQ multiplex PCR; TCRdb's copy keeps in-frame clones and lacks some. The sample shows about 75,000 clones, approximately 97% of them seen only once. The CDR3 extends over 16 amino acids. The germline gives CDR1 LNHDA, CDR2 SQIVND (reference sequence). The V and J ends lost 2 bases and 0 bases respectively, with 11 bases between them. Sequenced input: T cells isolated from PBMCs. This chain uses TRBV19 with TRBJ1-3; D is unclear. The receptor was isolated from a human donor in good health. CDR3 residues: CASSITASVSGNTIYF. CDR3 coding DNA: TGTGCCAGTAGTATAACCGCGAGTGTCTCTGGAAACACCATATATTTT. Complete variable domain (other parts from reference TRBV19 and TRBJ1-3): DGGITQSPKYLFRKEGQNVTLSCEQNLNHDAMYWYRQDPGQGLRLIYYSQIVNDFQKGDIAEGYSVSREKKESFPLTVTSAQKNPTAFYLCASSITASVSGNTIYFGEGSWLTVV.